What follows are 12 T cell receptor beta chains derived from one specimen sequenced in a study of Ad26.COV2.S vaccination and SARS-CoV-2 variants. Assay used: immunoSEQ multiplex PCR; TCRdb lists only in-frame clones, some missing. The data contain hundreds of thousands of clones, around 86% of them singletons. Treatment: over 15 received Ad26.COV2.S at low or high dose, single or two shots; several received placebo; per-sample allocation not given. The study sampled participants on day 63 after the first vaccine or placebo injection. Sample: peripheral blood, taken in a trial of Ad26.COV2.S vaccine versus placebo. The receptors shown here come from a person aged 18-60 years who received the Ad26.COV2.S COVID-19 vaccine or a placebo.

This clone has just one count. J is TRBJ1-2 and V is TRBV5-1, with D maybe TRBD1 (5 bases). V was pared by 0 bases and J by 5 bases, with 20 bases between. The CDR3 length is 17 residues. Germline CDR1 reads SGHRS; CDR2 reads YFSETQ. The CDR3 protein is CASSLGGPGTGRYGYTF. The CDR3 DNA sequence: TGCGCCAGCAGCTTGGGGGGACCCGGGACGGGGCGTTATGGCTACACCTTC.

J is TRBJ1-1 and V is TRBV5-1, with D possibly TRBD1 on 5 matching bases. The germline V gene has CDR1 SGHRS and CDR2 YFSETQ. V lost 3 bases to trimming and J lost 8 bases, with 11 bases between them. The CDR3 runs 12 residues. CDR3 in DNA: TGCGCCAGCAGCTCTGGCAGGGACGAAGCTTTCTTT. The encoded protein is CASSSGRDEAFF.

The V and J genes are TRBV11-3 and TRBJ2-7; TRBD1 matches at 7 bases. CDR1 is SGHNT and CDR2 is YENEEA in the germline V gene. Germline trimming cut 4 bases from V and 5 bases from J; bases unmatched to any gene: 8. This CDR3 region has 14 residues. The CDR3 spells CASSYNRGRDEQYF. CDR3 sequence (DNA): TGTGCCAGCAGCTATAACAGGGGAAGAGACGAGCAGTACTTC.

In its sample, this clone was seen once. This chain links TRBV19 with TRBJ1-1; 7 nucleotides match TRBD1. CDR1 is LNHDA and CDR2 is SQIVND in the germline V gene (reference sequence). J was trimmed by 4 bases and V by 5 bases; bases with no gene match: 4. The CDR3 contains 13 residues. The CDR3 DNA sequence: TGTGCCAGTAGTTTGACAGGGTTCACTGAAGCTTTCTTT. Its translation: CASSLTGFTEAFF.

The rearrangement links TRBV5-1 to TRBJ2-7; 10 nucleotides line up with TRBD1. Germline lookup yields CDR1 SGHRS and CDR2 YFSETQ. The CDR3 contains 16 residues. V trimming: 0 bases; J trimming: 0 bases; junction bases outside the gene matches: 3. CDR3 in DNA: TGCGCCAGCAGCTTGGGTGGGACAGGGGCCTCCTACGAGCAGTACTTC. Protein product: CASSLGGTGASYEQYF.

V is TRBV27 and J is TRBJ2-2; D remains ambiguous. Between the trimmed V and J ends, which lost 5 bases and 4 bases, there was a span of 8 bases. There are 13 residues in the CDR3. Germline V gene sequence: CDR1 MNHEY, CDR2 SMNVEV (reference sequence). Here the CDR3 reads CASSPRATGELFF. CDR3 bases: TGTGCCAGCAGTCCTCGGGCCACCGGGGAGCTGTTTTTT.

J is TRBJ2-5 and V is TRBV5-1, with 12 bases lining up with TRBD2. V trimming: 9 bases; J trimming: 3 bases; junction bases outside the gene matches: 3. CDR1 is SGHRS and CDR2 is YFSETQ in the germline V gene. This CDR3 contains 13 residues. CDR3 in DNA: TGCGCCACCAGACTAGCGGGGGAAGAGACCCAGTACTTC. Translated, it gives CATRLAGEETQYF.

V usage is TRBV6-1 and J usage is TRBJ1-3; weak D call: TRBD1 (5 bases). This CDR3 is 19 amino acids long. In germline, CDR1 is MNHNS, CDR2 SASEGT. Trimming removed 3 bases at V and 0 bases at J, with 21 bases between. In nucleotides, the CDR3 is TGTGCCAGCAGTGACGATATACGGGCGGGACTGCTCTCTGGAAACACCATATATTTT. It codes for CASSDDIRAGLLSGNTIYF.

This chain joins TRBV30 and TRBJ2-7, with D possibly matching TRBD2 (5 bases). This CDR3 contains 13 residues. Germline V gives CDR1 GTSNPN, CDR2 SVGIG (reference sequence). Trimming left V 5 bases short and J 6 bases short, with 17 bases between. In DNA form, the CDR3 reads TGTGCCTGGGGTAGAGGGTCTATGGGCGAGCAGTACTTC. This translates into CAWGRGSMGEQYF.

CDR3 coding DNA: TGTGCCAGCAGCTGGGATACCGGGGAGCTGTTTTTT. This translates into CASSWDTGELFF. The chain couples TRBV7-8 to TRBJ2-2, with no clear D. Germline V gene data show CDR1 as SGHVS and CDR2 as FQNEAQ. The CDR3 spans 12 residues. V was shortened by 4 bases and J by 5 bases, with 5 bases between the two germline ends.

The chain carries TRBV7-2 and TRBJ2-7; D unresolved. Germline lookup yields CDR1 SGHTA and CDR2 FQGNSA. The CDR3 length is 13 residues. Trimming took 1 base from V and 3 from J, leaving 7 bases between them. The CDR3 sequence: CASSLGYGYEQYF. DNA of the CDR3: TGTGCCAGCAGCTTAGGGTACGGCTACGAGCAGTACTTC.

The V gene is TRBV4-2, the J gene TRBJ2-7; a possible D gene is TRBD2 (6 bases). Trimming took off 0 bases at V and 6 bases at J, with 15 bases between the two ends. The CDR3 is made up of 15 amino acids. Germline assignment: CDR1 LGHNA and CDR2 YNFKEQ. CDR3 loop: CASSQEGDLGGEQYF. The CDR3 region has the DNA TGTGCCAGCAGCCAAGAGGGGGACCTGGGGGGCGAGCAGTACTTC.